This T cell receptor beta chain came from a study of blood T cell repertoires in COVID-19. The wider study: Samples came from the United States, Italy and Spain, spanning acute and convalescent COVID-19.

Methods used by the authors: Amplification with reference gene primers provided the estimates of nucleated cell counts. Only in-frame clones appear in the TCRdb table, and some are missing; sequencing was by immunoSEQ multiplex PCR. D and trimming were read from the DNA, whereas the V and J calls and clone size are those reported in that table. The sample shows fewer than 400,000 clones, 85% to 90% of them seen only once. Recruitment covered about 26 US areas and drew participants whose ages spanned about 18 to 95 years. The V gene's germline CDR1 is MRHNA and CDR2 SNTAGT. The length of the CDR3 is 15 residues. The J segment lost 2 bases and the V segment lost 4 bases, leaving 3 bases of the junction unmatched.

The chain carries TRBV6-4 and TRBJ2-3; 10 bases fit TRBD2. This clonotype originated in a man aged 30-40 years who had recovered from COVID-19. The sequenced sample consisted of PBMCs or T cells enriched from blood (not recorded which). The CDR3 loop reads CASSATSGATDTQYF. CDR3 DNA sequence: TGTGCCAGCAGTGCAACTAGCGGGGCCACAGATACGCAGTATTTT.